The clone carrying this TCR beta chain was detected only once. This entry comes from a study of control samples from healthy donors and cancer patients. V gave up 4 bases and J gave up 2 bases, with 15 bases separating them. The CDR3 sequence is 16 residues long. CDR1 and CDR2 from the germline V gene are WSHSY and SAAADI. TCRdb keeps only in-frame clones here, not all; method: immunoSEQ multiplex PCR. Of some 100,000 clones listed, 88% were seen once; the top ten hold over 12%. The receptor was derived from a man aged 30-40 years in good health. The sample consisted of blood. The gene calls are TRBV10-2 and TRBJ2-1; no definite D call. The CDR3 spells CASSGPSPETYNEQFF. For the CDR3, the DNA is TGCGCCAGCAGTGGGCCCTCCCCGGAGACCTACAATGAGCAGTTCTTC.